This T cell receptor (beta chain) was sequenced for a study of identical twins. This clonotype was observed many times. The CDR3 runs to 13 residues. V dropped 6 bases and J dropped 3; count of bases not matched to a gene: 5. The germline V gene encodes CDR1 DFQATT and CDR2 SNEGSKA (reference sequence). A template switching step contributed a universal primer site, while unique molecular identifiers were present in the cDNA. TCRdb analysed the 5' RACE reads with MiXCR anew, one entry per CDR3 protein. The table has approximately 220,000 distinct CDR3 sequences, approximately 9% seen once. V usage is TRBV20-1 and J usage is TRBJ2-5, with TRBD2 matching over 9 bases. This clonotype was sampled from a woman younger than 35 in good health. The specimen sequenced was memory (CD45RO+) T cells sorted from blood. CDR3 residues: CSAGRGGKETQYF. The CDR3 region has the DNA TGCAGTGCAGGGCGGGGGGGCAAAGAGACCCAGTACTTC.